The 13 T cell receptor beta chains in this list originate from one sample, sequenced in a study of T cells in women clearing cervical HPV infection (dated 2018 in TCRdb). Library generation was performed with the immunoSEQ multiplex PCR assay. TCRdb took over this immuneACCESS table, retaining in-frame rearrangements with V and J assigned. Such tables are incomplete; in checked studies, under half of the missing clones stem from an unresolved V gene, and the remainder is unexplained. The table kept for this sample lists 20,000 to 25,000 clones. The ten most abundant clones make up around 24% of the sample. Sequenced: blood buffy coat. These TCRs come from a woman between 18 and 69 years old with a cervical HPV16 infection that either progressed to CIN3+ or cleared (not recorded which).

A note on this clone: The observed sequence ends 3 residues before the CDR3 terminus, with the missing tail filled in from the germline J gene. The rearrangement uses TRBV7-2 and TRBJ1-1; no firm D call. V was trimmed by 1 base and J by 0 bases, leaving 6 bases between them. Per the germline V gene, CDR1 is SGHTA and CDR2 is FQGNSA. The CDR3 loop spans 14 amino acids. CDR3 DNA (partial): TGTGCCAGCAGCTTAGTTGTAGTGAACACTGAA. As protein: CASSLVVVNTE. The CDR3, in full, reads CASSLVVVNTEAFF.

Of note for this clone: The sequence runs out 3 residues before the end of the CDR3; the remainder is reconstructed from the germline J gene. The V call is TRBV20-1, the J call TRBJ1-4; 7 nucleotides match TRBD1. The CDR3 consists of 18 residues. Germline lookup yields CDR1 DFQATT and CDR2 SNEGSKA (reference sequence). Trimming took 0 bases from V and 8 from J; bases not matched to a gene: 18. The chain's CDR3 is CSARDRDSQSGFYEKLFF. The DNA read from the CDR3 is TGCAGTGCTAGAGATCGGGACAGCCAAAGTGGATTTTACGAAAAA.

As concerns this clone: The observed sequence ends 3 residues before the CDR3 terminus, with the missing tail filled in from the germline J gene. The same CDR3 also results from other DNA sequences found in this sample. J is TRBJ2-1 and V is TRBV18, with TRBD2 identical over 12 bases. CDR3 length equals 18 residues. Germline V gene data show CDR1 as KGHSH and CDR2 as LQKENI. Trimming removed 6 bases from V and 8 bases from J; junction bases left unmatched: 17. The CDR3 protein is CASSPLPLTSGSRYEQFF. The sequenced CDR3 bases are TGTGCCAGCTCCCCCCTCCCCCTGACTAGCGGGAGTAGGTATGAG.

About this clone itself: The read terminates 3 residues before the CDR3 end, so the remaining end is supplied by the germline J gene. The rearrangement uses TRBV30 and TRBJ1-2; possibly TRBD1 for D (6 bases). From germline, CDR1 is GTSNPN and CDR2 SVGIG (reference sequence). V was trimmed by 5 bases and J by 1 base, leaving 8 bases between them. This CDR3 is built from 12 residues. CDR3 DNA, as far as it was read: TGTGCCTGGGGACAGATTAACTATGGC. Translation gives CAWGQINYG. The entire CDR3 is CAWGQINYGYTF.

About this clone itself: The CDR3 end is not reached by the read, which stops 3 residues before it; the germline J gene fills it in. The chain combines TRBV29-1 with TRBJ2-7; TRBD1 matches at 12 bases. The CDR3 loop spans 14 amino acids. The germline gives CDR1 SQVTM, CDR2 ANQGSEA. Losses at the gene ends were 6 bases for V and 2 bases for J; bases not matched to a gene: 5. The CDR3 region is CSVLGTGGTYEQYF. The part of the CDR3 DNA that was read is TGCAGCGTGCTAGGGACAGGGGGCACCTACGAG.

Comments on this clone: With the read ending 3 residues before the CDR3 end, the germline J gene is used to fill in that end. V and J are TRBV29-1 and TRBJ2-5; D remains unclear. There are 12 residues in the CDR3. CDR1 and CDR2 from the germline V gene are SQVTM and ANQGSEA. Deletions cut 8 bases from V and 2 bases from J, with 12 bases between. The CDR3 DNA, read in part, is TGCAGCCCGACATTAACTCAAGAGACC. Residues: CSPTLTQET. In full, the CDR3 is CSPTLTQETQYF.

With regard to this clone: The CDR3 extends 3 residues past the end of the read, so its final part is completed from the germline J gene. V is TRBV19 and J is TRBJ2-7, with 8 bases fitting TRBD2. With V trimmed by 3 bases and J by 4 bases, 5 bases remained unmatched. Germline V lookup: CDR1 LNHDA, CDR2 SQIVND (reference sequence). The CDR3 consists of 14 residues. The sequenced CDR3 bases are TGTGCCAGTAGTATTGGGGGACTAGAGTACGAG. Protein: CASSIGGLEYE. Given in full, the CDR3 is CASSIGGLEYEQYF. The full variable domain, completed using reference TRBV19 and TRBJ2-7, is DGGITQSPKYLFRKEGQNVTLSCEQNLNHDAMYWYRQDPGQGLRLIYYSQIVNDFQKGDIAEGYSVSREKKESFPLTVTSAQKNPTAFYLCASSIGGLEYEQYFGPGTRLTVT.

Concerning this clone: From the germline J gene comes the end of the CDR3, since the read stops 3 residues before it. The chain joins TRBV2 to TRBJ2-5, with D perhaps matching TRBD2 (6 bases). Trimming pared 2 bases from V and 0 bases from J, leaving 16 bases between. Germline V gives CDR1 SNHLY, CDR2 FYNNEI. The CDR3 has 17 residues. The CDR3 DNA, read in part, is TGTGCCAGCAGTGAATGGGTAGCGGAAAAAGACCAAGAGACC. Translation: CASSEWVAEKDQET. The whole CDR3 is CASSEWVAEKDQETQYF.

Comment on this clone: Read data end 3 residues before the CDR3 end; the end is taken from the germline J gene. This chain connects TRBV2 to TRBJ2-1; no clear D. The CDR3 extends over 12 amino acids. Germline V gene data show CDR1 as SNHLY and CDR2 as FYNNEI. The germline V and J ends were trimmed by 7 bases and 6 bases, with 10 bases remaining between them. CDR3 in amino acids: CASMSSGNEQFF. The part of the CDR3 DNA that was read is TGTGCCAGCATGTCTAGTGGCAATGAG.

About this clone: Read coverage stops 3 residues before the CDR3 terminus; the germline J gene supplies the remainder. V gene TRBV6-1 combines with J gene TRBJ2-2, with 11 positions matching TRBD2. J lost 7 bases, V lost 4 bases, and 5 bases had no gene match. CDR3 length equals 15 residues. Germline CDR1 MNHNS, CDR2 SASEGT. The CDR3 protein is CASSVLAGAVGELFF. Incomplete CDR3 DNA: TGTGCCAGCAGTGTACTAGCGGGAGCCGTCGGGGAG.

For this clone: The CDR3 end is not reached by the read, which stops 3 residues before it; the germline J gene fills it in. The V call is TRBV27, the J call TRBJ2-7, with 8 bases fitting TRBD1. Trimming at V came to 7 bases and at J to 2 bases, leaving 7 bases not matched to a gene. The CDR3 extends over 14 amino acids. From germline, CDR1 is MNHEY and CDR2 SMNVEV (reference sequence). The covered CDR3 bases are TGTGCCAGCATAAAACAGGGGGGCACCTACGAG. Protein sequence: CASIKQGGTYE. Given in full, the CDR3 is CASIKQGGTYEQYF.

On this clone: The observed sequence ends 3 residues before the CDR3 terminus, with the missing tail filled in from the germline J gene. The chain carries TRBV5-1 and TRBJ1-1; unclear D gene. CDR1 and CDR2 (germline): SGHRS, YFSETQ. The CDR3 consists of 13 residues. Incomplete CDR3 DNA: TGCGCCAGCAGCCCACAACCTCCGAGTCAA. It translates to CASSPQPPSQ. The CDR3, in full, reads CASSPQPPSQAFF.

Details on this clone: Coverage ceases 3 residues before the CDR3 finishes, and the germline J gene fills in the end. The chain recombines TRBV5-1 with TRBJ2-7; D is unclear. The V end was cut by 2 bases, the J end by 0 bases, with 9 bases between. CDR3 length: 14 residues. Germline V gene lookup returns CDR1 SGHRS and CDR2 YFSETQ. The DNA read from the CDR3 is TGCGCCAGCAGCTTTTCCAGTACCTCCTACGAG. Translated: CASSFSSTSYE. In full, the CDR3 reads CASSFSSTSYEQYF.